The next 6 T cell receptor beta chains were all read from a single sample in a study of blood T cell repertoires in COVID-19. Repertoires were generated with immunoSEQ multiplex PCR, while TCRdb's copy carries only in-frame clones and drops some. The data show tens of thousands of clones, roughly 80% seen once. Sequenced sample: peripheral blood. These receptors all stem from a man between 65 and 85 years old with COVID-19, enrolled during active disease.

This chain connects TRBV15 to TRBJ1-4, with 10 bases matching TRBD1. Unmatched junction bases numbered 0, after V lost 3 bases and J lost 5 bases. This CDR3 has 14 residues. Germline V gene data show CDR1 as LNHNV and CDR2 as YYDKDF (reference sequence). The CDR3 bases are TGTGCCACCAGCAGGGACAGGGGGAATGAAAAACTGTTTTTT. This encodes CATSRDRGNEKLFF.

The V and J genes are TRBV19 and TRBJ1-1; possible D gene TRBD1, 6 bases. Germline-derived CDR1 and CDR2 are LNHDA and SQIVND (reference sequence). Trimming pared 6 bases from V and 4 bases from J, leaving 15 bases between. The CDR3 sequence is 14 residues long. The CDR3 DNA sequence: TGTGCCAGTAGCCAGAACAGGGAGACCACTGAAGCTTTCTTT. Encoded protein: CASSQNRETTEAFF.

This clone was recorded only once. This chain uses TRBV7-2 with TRBJ2-2; 10 bases line up with TRBD1. V shed 11 bases and J 6 bases; nucleotides not matched to a gene: 6. The CDR3 has 13 amino acids. In germline, CDR1 is SGHTA, CDR2 FQGNSA. This CDR3 is CALGQGGPGELFF. In DNA, the CDR3 is TGTGCCCTCGGACAGGGGGGTCCCGGGGAGCTGTTTTTT.

The chain links TRBV3-1 (or the pseudogene TRBV3-2) to TRBJ1-5; D unresolved. Germline values: CDR1 LGHDT, CDR2 YNNKEL (reference sequence). The CDR3 runs to 15 residues. V was pared by 0 bases and J by 6 bases, with 12 bases between. The CDR3 bases are TGTGCCAGCAGCCAAGATTTTGCGGGATTTCAGCCCCAGCATTTT. It is translated as CASSQDFAGFQPQHF.

This clone showed up just a few times. The chain joins TRBV19 to TRBJ2-2, with TRBD2 matching over 11 bases. V shed 2 bases and J 2 bases; nucleotides not matched to a gene: 4. Per the germline V gene, CDR1 is LNHDA and CDR2 is SQIVND (reference sequence). The CDR3 runs 17 residues. CDR3 amino acids: CASSIKGLAGNTGELFF. The CDR3 region has the DNA TGTGCCAGTAGTATAAAAGGACTAGCGGGTAACACCGGGGAGCTGTTTTTT.

The chain has TRBV7-9 and TRBJ2-2; 11 bases map to TRBD1. The CDR3 has 15 residues. From germline, CDR1 is SEHNR and CDR2 FQNEAQ (reference sequence). V lost 6 bases and J lost 6; bases outside the gene matches: 6. This CDR3 reads CASRWGQGVSGELFF. CDR3 sequence (DNA): TGTGCCAGCAGGTGGGGACAGGGGGTATCCGGGGAGCTGTTTTTT.